The 22 T cell receptor beta chains given below trace back to one sample, sequenced in a study of blood T cell repertoires in COVID-19. Generated by immunoSEQ multiplex PCR, the TCRdb table keeps only in-frame clones and is missing some. The sample lists under 100,000 clones, around 87% occurring once. Sequences were obtained from peripheral blood. All receptors derive from a human donor in a cohort sampled during active COVID-19.

This clone came up once. This chain connects TRBV5-1 to TRBJ2-7; D possibly corresponds to TRBD1 (6 bases). The CDR3 loop spans 14 amino acids. The V end was cut by 3 bases, the J end by 3 bases, with 13 bases between. Germline assignment: CDR1 SGHRS and CDR2 YFSETQ. The CDR3, as DNA: TGCGCCAGCAGCTCAGGGGTGCCCGGCTACGAGCAGTACTTC. Translation gives CASSSGVPGYEQYF.

The gene calls are TRBV27 and TRBJ2-5, with 8 positions matching TRBD1. V lost 3 bases and J lost 5; bases outside the gene matches: 5. This CDR3 comprises 14 residues. CDR1 is MNHEY, CDR2 SMNVEV, per germline (reference sequence). CDR3 residues: CASSFDRGVETQYF. CDR3 in DNA: TGTGCCAGCAGTTTTGACAGGGGTGTTGAGACCCAGTACTTC.

The chain uses TRBV5-1 and TRBJ2-1; 9 nucleotides match TRBD1. With 1 base clipped from V and 12 bases from J, the junction kept 8 bases outside the gene matches. Germline V gene lookup returns CDR1 SGHRS and CDR2 YFSETQ. The CDR3 totals 14 residues. The CDR3 is CASSLTGGLTGQFF. For the CDR3, the DNA is TGCGCCAGCAGCTTGACAGGGGGCTTGACTGGGCAGTTCTTC.

The gene calls are TRBV7-9 and TRBJ1-5, with D unresolved. CDR1 is SEHNR and CDR2 is FQNEAQ in the germline V gene (reference sequence). Trimming took off 4 bases at V and 4 bases at J, with 11 bases between the two ends. This CDR3 comprises 14 residues. The CDR3 region is CASSSAGSNQPQHF. For the CDR3, the DNA is TGTGCCAGCAGCTCCGCGGGGTCAAATCAGCCCCAGCATTTT.

The chain is built from TRBV6-5 and TRBJ2-1; D unresolved. Germline-derived CDR1 and CDR2 are MNHEY and SVGAGI. V was trimmed by 6 bases and J by 1 base, leaving 7 bases between them. This CDR3 comprises 13 residues. For the CDR3, the DNA is TGTGCCAGCAGGAGACAATCCTACAATGAGCAGTTCTTC. As protein: CASRRQSYNEQFF.

The chain carries TRBV6-2 or TRBV6-3 and TRBJ2-3; 9 positions agree with TRBD1. V was pared by 2 bases and J by 3 bases, with 9 bases of the junction left unmatched. The CDR3 totals 17 residues. The germline V gene has CDR1 MNHEY and CDR2 SVGEGT. This CDR3 reads CASSYATGGITTDTQYF. The CDR3 DNA reads TGTGCCAGCAGTTACGCGACAGGGGGTATAACAACAGATACGCAGTATTTT.

The DNA of the CDR3 is TGTGCCAGTAGTTCCTCCGGGGGGCAAGAGACCCAGTACTTC. It translates to CASSSSGGQETQYF. This chain links TRBV19 with TRBJ2-5; 7 positions agree with TRBD2. With 5 bases clipped from V and 2 bases from J, the junction kept 5 bases outside the gene matches. The length of the CDR3 is 14 residues. Germline V gives CDR1 LNHDA, CDR2 SQIVND (reference sequence).

The chain joins TRBV9 to TRBJ2-7, with 8 bases matching TRBD1. Germline V gives CDR1 SGDLS, CDR2 YYNGEE. This CDR3 has 15 amino acids. The ends lost 3 bases at V and 3 bases at J; junction bases unmatched: 8. CDR3: CASSASGGPLYEQYF. The CDR3 DNA is TGTGCCAGCAGCGCGTCAGGGGGCCCCCTCTACGAGCAGTACTTC.

The chain joins TRBV9 to TRBJ1-4, with TRBD1 identical over 7 bases. The CDR3 runs 16 residues. The V segment lost 3 bases and the J segment 3 bases; nucleotides outside the gene matches: 8. Per the germline V gene, CDR1 is SGDLS and CDR2 is YYNGEE. CDR3 in amino acids: CASSGGGRVPNEKLFF. DNA for the CDR3: TGTGCCAGCAGCGGAGGGGGCAGGGTTCCTAATGAAAAACTGTTTTTT.

Comments on this clone: One end of the junction does not line up with germline, which may come from a read error. V gene TRBV7-7 combines with J gene TRBJ2-7; 10 nucleotides match TRBD1. The CDR3 is 13 amino acids. Germline V gene data show CDR1 as SSHAT and CDR2 as FNYEAQ (reference sequence). The CDR3 coding sequence is TGTGCTAGCAGTAAGGACAGGGGGAGCGAGCAGTACTTC. The encoded protein is CASSKDRGSEQYF.

This chain uses TRBV7-8 with TRBJ1-2; 11 nucleotides align to TRBD1. After removal of 4 bases from V and 8 bases from J, the junction contained 3 bases not matched to a gene. CDR3 length equals 13 residues. CDR1 and CDR2 (germline): SGHVS, FQNEAQ. The CDR3, as DNA: TGTGCCAGCAGCTGGGGACAGGGGGAGGGCTACACCTTC. It specifies CASSWGQGEGYTF.

This clone was found once. The chain combines TRBV7-9 with TRBJ2-3; D gene ambiguous. The CDR3 has 14 residues. Germline V lookup: CDR1 SEHNR, CDR2 FQNEAQ (reference sequence). Trimming removed 11 bases at V and 0 bases at J, with 15 bases between. The CDR3 reads CAGLAVGSTDTQYF. CDR3 nucleotides: TGTGCCGGGTTAGCTGTCGGTAGCACAGATACGCAGTATTTT.

This rearrangement joins TRBV7-7 to TRBJ2-1, with D perhaps matching TRBD2 (7 bases). Germline lookup yields CDR1 SSHAT and CDR2 FNYEAQ (reference sequence). The germline V and J ends were trimmed by 6 bases and 5 bases, with 17 bases remaining between them. The CDR3 sequence is 15 residues long. CDR3 sequence reads: CASSPRGGRDNEQFF. As DNA, the CDR3 is TGTGCCAGCAGTCCGAGGGGGGGCCGGGACAATGAGCAGTTCTTC. Looking up the rest from reference TRBV7-7 and TRBJ2-1 gives the full variable domain: GAGVSQSPRYKVTKRGQDVTLRCDPISSHATLYWYQQALGQGPEFLTYFNYEAQPDKSGLPSDRFSAERPEGSISTLTIQRTEQRDSAMYRCASSPRGGRDNEQFFGPGTRLTVL.

The rearrangement joins TRBV3-1 (or the pseudogene TRBV3-2) to TRBJ2-3; maybe TRBD2 (5 bases). This CDR3 comprises 12 residues. V was cut by 5 bases and J by 6 bases, with 9 bases left in between. Germline-derived CDR1 and CDR2 are LGHDT and YNNKEL (reference sequence). The CDR3 DNA is TGTGCCAGCAGCTCGGGGTTCGATACGCAGTATTTT. Amino acid sequence: CASSSGFDTQYF.

The rearrangement uses TRBV18 and TRBJ2-5, with D tentatively TRBD1 (5 bases). The CDR3 loop spans 14 amino acids. Per germline, CDR1 KGHSH and CDR2 LQKENI. V lost 5 bases and J 5 bases, leaving 15 bases between the germline ends. CDR3 sequence reads: CASSAGSKGETQYF. CDR3 DNA: TGTGCCAGCTCAGCCGGGTCTAAGGGGGAGACCCAGTACTTC.

V gene TRBV28 combines with J gene TRBJ1-2; 8 nucleotides line up with TRBD1. Trimming took 10 bases from V and 8 from J; bases not matched to a gene: 21. Germline-derived CDR1 and CDR2 are MDHEN and SYDVKM. The CDR3 totals 16 residues. As DNA, the CDR3 is TGTGCCACCAGGGAAGCTCAGGGGGCCAGTTTCCGAGGCTACACCTTC. This codes for CATREAQGASFRGYTF.

The J gene is TRBJ1-3, the V gene TRBV5-1; 7 bases match TRBD1. The V segment lost 4 bases and the J segment 0 bases; nucleotides outside the gene matches: 7. The CDR3 consists of 16 residues. Germline V gives CDR1 SGHRS, CDR2 YFSETQ. CDR3 sequence (DNA): TGCGCCAGCAGCCCTTTTACAGGGGCCTCTGGAAACACCATATATTTT. It yields the protein CASSPFTGASGNTIYF.

The chain combines TRBV5-1 with TRBJ2-1; 8 bases fit TRBD1. Unmatched junction bases numbered 6, after V lost 6 bases and J lost 1 base. CDR3 size: 15 residues. Germline CDR1 is SGHRS and CDR2 is YFSETQ. The CDR3 region has the DNA TGCGCCAGCACTCTACAGGGGGAGTCCTACAATGAGCAGTTCTTC. Protein sequence: CASTLQGESYNEQFF. Full variable domain (rest looked up from reference TRBV5-1 and TRBJ2-1): KAGVTQTPRYLIKTRGQQVTLSCSPISGHRSVSWYQQTPGQGLQFLFEYFSETQRNKGNFPGRFSGRQFSNSRSEMNVSTLELGDSALYLCASTLQGESYNEQFFGPGTRLTVL.

This rearrangement joins TRBV7-2 to TRBJ2-4; D is unresolved. This CDR3 has 16 residues. Trimming cost V 0 bases and J 0 bases, with 9 bases left between them. Germline CDR1 and CDR2: SGHTA and FQGNSA. The CDR3 DNA reads TGTGCCAGCAGCTTAGCGCGAGAGAGAGCCAAAAACATTCAGTACTTC. Protein: CASSLARERAKNIQYF.

In the case of this clone: The sample contains more than one DNA sequence encoding this CDR3. V and J are TRBV7-9 and TRBJ2-3; 11 nucleotides line up with TRBD2. The trim removed 5 bases at V and 1 base at J, leaving 2 bases unmatched. This CDR3 has 15 amino acids. In germline, CDR1 is SEHNR, CDR2 FQNEAQ (reference sequence). Here the CDR3 reads CASSLTSGGTDTQYF. CDR3 DNA sequence: TGTGCCAGCAGCCTGACTAGCGGGGGCACAGATACGCAGTATTTT. Full variable domain (missing parts from reference TRBV7-9 and TRBJ2-3): DTGVSQNPRHKITKRGQNVTFRCDPISEHNRLYWYRQTLGQGPEFLTYFQNEAQLEKSRLLSDRFSAERPKGSFSTLEIQRTEQGDSAMYLCASSLTSGGTDTQYFGPGTRLTVL.

The rearrangement joins TRBV6-2 or TRBV6-3 to TRBJ1-1; D ambiguous. The V end was cut by 1 base, the J end by 1 base, with 7 bases between. The germline V gene has CDR1 MNHEY and CDR2 SVGEGT. The CDR3 is 14 amino acids. The CDR3 DNA reads as TGTGCCAGCAGTTACTTACGGAGGAACACTGAAGCTTTCTTT. Translation gives CASSYLRRNTEAFF.

The rearrangement links TRBV5-1 to TRBJ2-2; a possible D gene is TRBD2 (5 bases). This CDR3 contains 15 residues. The germline CDR1 and CDR2 sequences are SGHRS and YFSETQ. V gave up 0 bases and J gave up 5 bases, with 11 bases separating them. CDR3 sequence: CASSLDSPGTGELFF. Written as DNA, the CDR3 is TGCGCCAGCAGCTTGGACTCCCCGGGGACCGGGGAGCTGTTTTTT.